Listed here is a single TCR beta chain. Antigen unknown. Assay used: immunoSEQ multiplex PCR; TCRdb lists only in-frame clones, some missing. Here the sample spans around 150,000 clones, 70% to 90% being singletons. The data were taken from a study of T cell responses to AZD1222 COVID-19 vaccine. Study results and limitations: Dominant at 160-218 and 743-854, vaccine-associated CD4 TCRs also spanned spike. Reports say nearly half of spike-specific TCRs go after unmutated variant regions. Spike-specific TCR depth and breadth grew after two AZD1222 doses.

The ends lost 2 bases at V and 1 base at J; junction bases unmatched: 6. Germline assignment: CDR1 SGHKS and CDR2 YYEKEE (reference sequence). The CDR3 covers 15 residues. Source: peripheral blood, taken on day 0 of AZD1222 vaccination. The TCR comes from an adult in good health. The V call is TRBV5-5, the J call TRBJ2-7; 7 nucleotides align to TRBD2. The CDR3 protein is CASSLSGRISYEQYF. The DNA for the CDR3 is TGTGCCAGCAGCTTATCCGGGAGGATTTCCTACGAGCAGTACTTC.